The rows below give T cell receptor beta chains drawn from one sample of a study of control samples from healthy donors and cancer patients. Sequencing used immunoSEQ multiplex PCR; TCRdb keeps in-frame clones, though not all of them. The table lists more than 50,000 clones, about nine tenths of them singletons, with about 1.2% in the top ten. Material for sequencing was PBMCs. The receptors shown here come from a woman aged 45-65 years with colorectal cancer. Each CDR3 is given with its conserved first and last residue. The D gene is left open where the match is weak.

length,J,D,V,CDR3,DNA
15,TRBJ2-7,NA,TRBV19,CASSMGGQSAYEQYF,TGTGCCAGTAGCATGGGAGGACAGTCCGCCTACGAGCAGTACTTC
15,TRBJ1-4,NA,TRBV28,CASSIAGRVNEKLFF,TGTGCCAGCAGTATCGCGGGCCGGGTTAATGAAAAACTGTTTTTT
15,TRBJ1-1,NA,TRBV7-8,CASSPSYGMNTEAFF,TGTGCCAGCAGCCCATCGTATGGCATGAACACTGAAGCTTTCTTT
12,TRBJ2-2,NA,TRBV5-1,CASSARAGELFF,TGCGCCAGCAGCGCCAGGGCCGGGGAGCTGTTTTTT
20,TRBJ2-1,TRBD2,TRBV19,CASSSPPWTSGASSYNEQFF,TGTGCCAGTAGTTCTCCTCCCTGGACTAGCGGGGCAAGCTCCTACAATGAGCAGTTCTTC
13,TRBJ1-4,TRBD1,TRBV2,CASSGTGAEKLFF,TGTGCCAGCAGTGGAACAGGGGCTGAAAAACTGTTTTTT
15,TRBJ1-2,TRBD1,TRBV30,CAWSDGQGVGYGYTF,TGTGCCTGGAGTGATGGACAGGGAGTCGGCTATGGCTACACCTTC
15,TRBJ2-1,TRBD2,TRBV7-3,CASSSTTSGYHEQFF,TGTGCCAGCAGCTCAACGACTAGCGGGTACCATGAGCAGTTCTTC
16,TRBJ2-1,NA,TRBV10-2,CASSHTDRLEYNEQFF,TGCGCCAGCAGCCACACGGACAGACTAGAATACAATGAGCAGTTCTTC
15,TRBJ2-2,TRBD1,TRBV7-2,CASSWDSANTGELFF,TGTGCCAGCAGCTGGGACAGCGCGAACACCGGGGAGCTGTTTTTT